The subject of this entry is one T cell receptor (beta chain). Its antigen is unknown. This entry belongs to a study of shared clonotypes between healthy human individuals. Looking at the study overall: A donor's plate count was three for CD4 naive and three for CD4 memory; CD8 naive had two and CD8 memory one. Whole-study results and caveats: Limited genetic and exposure-history diversity came from having few donors. With a handful of donors compared, approximately 5.5% of naive CD4 clonotypes were shared.

Per the original methods: ImmunoSEQ yielded junction-only sequences lacking quality scores, so filtering differed. Only in-frame clones appear in the TCRdb table, and some are missing; sequencing was by immunoSEQ multiplex PCR. That table gives V, J and clone size, and the DNA gave D and trimming. Counted here are under 2,000,000 clones, roughly 94% occurring once; the ten biggest clones make up around 1%. It was CD45RO-negative cells, positively selected for CCR7, that made up naive CD8 cells, with terminally differentiated effector memory CD45RA+ cells excluded. The V gene end was trimmed by 7 bases and the J gene end by 1 base; junction bases not matched to a gene: 14. The CDR3 sequence is 18 residues long. Germline CDR1 is MNHEY and CDR2 is SMNVEV (reference sequence).

The source is a young man in good health. The V call is TRBV27, the J call TRBJ2-3, with 10 positions matching TRBD2. Sequencing used naive CD8+ T cells sorted from blood. The CDR3 loop is CASTGPLAGDVGTDTQYF. The CDR3 region has the DNA TGTGCCAGCACCGGACCCCTAGCGGGAGATGTCGGCACAGATACGCAGTATTTT.